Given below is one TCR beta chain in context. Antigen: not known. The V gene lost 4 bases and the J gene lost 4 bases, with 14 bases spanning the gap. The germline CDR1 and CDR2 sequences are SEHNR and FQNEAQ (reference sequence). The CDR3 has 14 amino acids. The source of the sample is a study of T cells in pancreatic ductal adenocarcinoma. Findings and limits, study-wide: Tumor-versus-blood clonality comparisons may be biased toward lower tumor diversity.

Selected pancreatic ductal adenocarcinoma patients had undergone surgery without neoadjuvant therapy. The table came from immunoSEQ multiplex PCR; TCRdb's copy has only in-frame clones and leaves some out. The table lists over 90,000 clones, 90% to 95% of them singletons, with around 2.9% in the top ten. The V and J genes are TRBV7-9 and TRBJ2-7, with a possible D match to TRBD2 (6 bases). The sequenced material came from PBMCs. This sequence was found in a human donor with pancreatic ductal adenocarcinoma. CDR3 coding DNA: TGTGCCAGCAGCTCCCAGTGGGAGGCTTACGAGCAGTACTTC. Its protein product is CASSSQWEAYEQYF. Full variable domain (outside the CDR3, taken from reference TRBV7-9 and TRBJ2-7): DTGVSQNPRHKITKRGQNVTFRCDPISEHNRLYWYRQTLGQGPEFLTYFQNEAQLEKSRLLSDRFSAERPKGSFSTLEIQRTEQGDSAMYLCASSSQWEAYEQYFGPGTRLTVT.